The rows below give T cell receptor beta chains drawn from one sample of a study of blood T cell repertoires in COVID-19. Libraries were prepared by immunoSEQ multiplex PCR; TCRdb keeps only in-frame clonotypes and omits some of them. This sample has more than 100,000 clones, with more than 75% found just once. The sequenced sample consisted of peripheral blood. These receptors all stem from a human donor in a cohort sampled during active COVID-19. Each CDR3 is given with its conserved first and last residue. D genes are given only for firm matches. Size tells how often a clone was seen (once, few, many) or the class of an expanded clone, and some rows leave it out.

TRBV11-2	NA	TRBJ2-5	NA	CASSLLTLQTQYF	TGTGCCAGCAGCTTATTGACATTGCAGACCCAGTACTTC
TRBV27	NA	TRBJ1-1	NA	CASSLSPGGGLEAFF	TGTGCCAGCAGTTTGTCTCCGGGTGGGGGACTTGAAGCTTTCTTT
TRBV2	NA	TRBJ1-5	NA	CASSEGRGGQPQHF	TGTGCCAGCAGTGAAGGGAGGGGTGGTCAGCCCCAGCATTTT
TRBV28	TRBD2	TRBJ2-1	few	CASSLWKLAGGPGEQFF	TGTGCCAGCAGTTTATGGAAACTAGCGGGGGGGCCTGGTGAGCAGTTCTTC
TRBV5-4	NA	TRBJ1-4	NA	CASSSGLGSTNEKLFF	TGTGCCAGCAGCTCAGGACTGGGGTCAACTAATGAAAAACTGTTTTTT
TRBV2	NA	TRBJ1-4	NA	CASNLWLGANEKLFF	TGTGCCAGTAACCTTTGGCTGGGAGCTAATGAAAAACTGTTTTTT
TRBV5-6	NA	TRBJ2-5	NA	CASSLGLFAGRQETQYF	TGTGCCAGCAGCTTGGGATTATTCGCGGGGAGACAAGAGACCCAGTACTTC
TRBV4-1	TRBD1	TRBJ2-7	once	CASSYRQGDYEQYF	TGCGCCAGCAGCTATAGACAGGGAGACTACGAGCAGTACTTC
TRBV9	TRBD1	TRBJ2-6	NA	CASSGGTVFSGANVLTF	TGTGCCAGCAGCGGGGGGACAGTGTTCTCTGGGGCCAACGTCCTGACTTTC
TRBV6-5	NA	TRBJ2-7	NA	CASSYGYTGRPEQYF	TGTGCCAGCAGTTACGGGTATACAGGCCGACCCGAGCAGTACTTC
TRBV7-2	TRBD1	TRBJ2-7	once	CASSVIRGLYEQYF	TGTGCCAGCAGCGTCATTAGGGGGCTCTACGAGCAGTACTTC
TRBV5-1	TRBD2	TRBJ2-1	NA	CASSTGTSDVYEQFF	TGCGCCAGCAGTACCGGGACTAGCGACGTCTACGAGCAGTTCTTC
TRBV19	TRBD2	TRBJ2-1	NA	CASSIGAGGYNEQFF	TGTGCCAGTAGTATAGGAGCGGGAGGCTACAATGAGCAGTTCTTC
TRBV27	TRBD1	TRBJ2-1	NA	CASSRPGTGNYNEQFF	TGTGCCAGCAGTCGACCCGGGACAGGGAATTACAATGAGCAGTTCTTC
TRBV12-3/TRBV12-4	TRBD2	TRBJ2-1	once	CASIQTSSAEQFF	TGTGCCAGCATCCAGACTAGCTCCGCTGAGCAGTTCTTC
TRBV21-1	NA	TRBJ1-2	NA	CASSKVETGAFRNYGYTF	TGTGCCAGCAGCAAAGTTGAGACAGGGGCTTTTCGTAACTATGGCTACACCTTC
TRBV3-1/TRBV3-2	TRBD1	TRBJ1-6	NA	CASSPLQGPASPLHF	TGTGCCAGCAGCCCGCTACAGGGGCCTGCTTCACCCCTCCACTTT
TRBV3-1/TRBV3-2	TRBD2	TRBJ2-7	NA	CASSLTPSRGGHEQYF	TGTGCCAGCAGCCTGACCCCCTCCCGCGGGGGTCACGAGCAGTACTTC
TRBV3-1/TRBV3-2	TRBD2	TRBJ2-1	NA	CASRHPSGGKDEQFF	TGTGCCAGCAGGCACCCTAGCGGGGGTAAAGATGAGCAGTTCTTC
TRBV11-2	NA	TRBJ1-2	NA	CASSLAGIDGYTF	TGTGCCAGCAGCTTAGCAGGGATTGATGGCTACACCTTC
TRBV24-1	NA	TRBJ1-2	NA	CATSDRKRSYGYTF	TGTGCCACCAGTGACCGTAAGAGGTCGTATGGCTACACCTTC
TRBV27	TRBD2	TRBJ2-7	few	CASSITSGRREQYF	TGTGCCAGCAGTATAACTAGCGGGAGACGCGAGCAGTACTTC
TRBV2	NA	TRBJ1-2	NA	CASSALDSLHVYTF	TGTGCCAGCAGTGCCCTGGACAGTCTGCACGTCTACACCTTC
TRBV10-3	NA	TRBJ2-3	NA	CAISAQRKSTDTQYF	TGTGCCATCAGTGCCCAGCGCAAAAGCACAGATACGCAGTATTTT
TRBV28	TRBD1	TRBJ1-1	once	CASITDRELNTEAFF	TGTGCCAGCATTACGGACAGGGAGTTGAACACTGAAGCTTTCTTT
TRBV2	NA	TRBJ1-6	NA	CASVPWGDGNSPLHF	TGTGCCAGCGTGCCTTGGGGGGACGGTAATTCACCCCTCCACTTT
TRBV11-2	NA	TRBJ1-1	once	CASSLEGHLVAFF	TGTGCCAGCAGCTTAGAGGGCCACTTGGTAGCTTTCTTT
TRBV12-2	NA	TRBJ2-7	NA	CASRLMGDNAYEQYF	TGTGCAAGTCGCTTAATGGGGGACAATGCCTACGAGCAGTACTTC
TRBV5-1	NA	TRBJ1-6	NA	CASSLGEPNSPLHF	TGCGCCAGCAGTTTGGGGGAGCCCAATTCACCCCTCCACTTT
TRBV2	NA	TRBJ2-5	NA	CASSRDGGPAQETQYF	TGTGCCAGCAGTCGAGATGGCGGGCCTGCGCAAGAGACCCAGTACTTC
TRBV11-1	NA	TRBJ1-1	NA	CASSWEGRTEAFF	TGTGCCAGCAGCTGGGAGGGGAGGACTGAAGCTTTCTTT
TRBV15	TRBD2	TRBJ2-1	NA	CATSRVSSGNNEQFF	TGTGCCACCAGCAGAGTGTCTAGCGGTAACAATGAGCAGTTCTTC
TRBV3-1/TRBV3-2	NA	TRBJ2-5	NA	CASSSLRETQYF	TGTGCCAGCAGCAGCCTACGAGAGACCCAGTACTTC
TRBV20-1	TRBD1	TRBJ2-3	NA	CSASYDREADTQYF	TGCAGTGCTAGTTATGACAGGGAAGCAGATACGCAGTATTTT
TRBV11-2	NA	TRBJ2-7	NA	CASSFSRGKDEQYF	TGTGCCAGCAGCTTTTCCAGGGGAAAGGACGAGCAGTACTTC